The 10 T cell receptor beta chains reported below all come from one sample, sequenced in a study of T cell clonality in common variable immunodeficiency. Study findings and constraints: Common variable immunodeficiency TCR beta sequences reportedly had fewer deletions and N-nucleotide insertions.

Clones were read by immunoSEQ multiplex PCR, and TCRdb kept only the in-frame ones, dropping some. This sample comprises approximately 30,000 clones, none seen once only. No cognate antigen is known for these TCRs. The sequenced material came from peripheral blood mononuclear cells. These receptors were collected from a human donor with common variable immunodeficiency.

CDR3 bases read: TGTGCCAGTAGCCTACAGGGAACACCC. Its protein is CASSLQGTP. The CDR3 as a whole reads CASSLQGTPLHF. V usage is TRBV19 and J usage is TRBJ1-6, with a weak D call TRBD1 (6 bases). The read gets to within 3 residues of the CDR3 end, and the germline J gene fills in the rest. Germline loops: CDR1 LNHDA, CDR2 SQIVND (reference sequence). This CDR3 is 12 amino acids long. V dropped 6 bases and J dropped 11 bases, with 11 bases sitting between them.

This clone was found many times. The CDR3: CASSPDSRIGELFF. The covered CDR3 bases are TGTGCCAGCTCACCGGACAGCCGTATCGGGGAG. The chain has TRBV18 and TRBJ2-2; D may be TRBD1 (6 bases). The read ends 3 residues shy of where the CDR3 ends; the end is completed using the germline J gene. Per the germline V gene, CDR1 is KGHSH and CDR2 is LQKENI. Between the trimmed V and J ends, which lost 3 bases and 7 bases, there was a span of 12 bases. The CDR3 spans 14 residues.

The sample holds a few counts of this clone. Read data end 3 residues before the CDR3 end; the end is taken from the germline J gene. The chain employs TRBV2 and TRBJ1-1, with D hard to call. Germline values: CDR1 SNHLY, CDR2 FYNNEI. Trimming removed 6 bases at V and 6 bases at J, with 5 bases between. There are 10 residues in the CDR3. Here the CDR3 reads CASRGSEAFF. CDR3 DNA (partial): TGTGCCAGCAGGGGCTCTGAA.

This clone was seen only a few times. The CDR3 end is not reached by the read, which stops 3 residues before it; the germline J gene fills it in. The V and J genes are TRBV19 and TRBJ1-1; 11 nucleotides align to TRBD1. CDR1 is LNHDA and CDR2 is SQIVND in the germline V gene (reference sequence). This CDR3 spans 12 amino acids. The chain's CDR3 is CASSRGQGAAFF. Partial CDR3 DNA: TGTGCCAGTAGTAGAGGACAGGGGGCG.

There are many counts of this clone. The read comes to an end 3 residues before the CDR3 does, leaving the germline J gene to fill in the end. This chain uses TRBV7-3 with TRBJ2-7; TRBD1 aligns across 10 bases. Germline V gene sequence: CDR1 SGHTA, CDR2 FQGTGA. With V trimmed by 5 bases and J by 3 bases, 13 bases remained unmatched. The CDR3 covers 17 residues. CDR3 DNA, as far as it was read: TGTGCCAGCAGCCAATGGGGGTCCGGGACAGGGGTCTACGAG. It encodes CASSQWGSGTGVYE. Given in full, the CDR3 is CASSQWGSGTGVYEQYF.

This clone turned up a few times. The sequenced fragment ends 3 residues before the CDR3 boundary, so the rest is inferred from the germline J gene. V gene TRBV6-1 combines with J gene TRBJ2-7; a possible D gene is TRBD1 (5 bases). Germline assignment: CDR1 MNHNS and CDR2 SASEGT. V was clipped by 3 bases and J by 5 bases, with 11 bases between them. The CDR3 contains 13 residues. The CDR3 loop reads CASSEDMRHEQYF. CDR3 bases read: TGTGCCAGCAGTGAGGACATGAGGCACGAG.

This clone showed up many times. An end of the junction does not agree with germline; a read error may underlie this. With the read ending 3 residues before the CDR3 end, the germline J gene is used to fill in that end. This chain uses TRBV10-3 with TRBJ1-5; D is ambiguous. The CDR3 spans 14 residues. Germline-derived CDR1 and CDR2 are ENHRY and SYGVKD. The CDR3 reads CAISDSFSKQPQHF. The DNA read from the CDR3 is TGTGCCATCAGTGACAGCTTTAGCAAGCAGCCC.

This clone has only a few counts. Partial CDR3 DNA: TGCGCCAGCAGCTTGGCCCCCGGGACACTTAATGAG. It codes for CASSLAPGTLNE. Given in full, the CDR3 is CASSLAPGTLNEQFF. The chain couples TRBV5-1 to TRBJ2-1; TRBD1 might be the D (6 bases). The read terminates 3 residues ahead of where the CDR3 ends, so the germline J gene completes it. The V end was cut by 0 bases, the J end by 7 bases, with 14 bases between. Germline-derived CDR1 and CDR2 are SGHRS and YFSETQ. This CDR3 is 15 amino acids long.

In its sample, this clone was seen a few times. From the germline J gene comes the end of the CDR3, since the read stops 3 residues before it. The V call is TRBV7-3, the J call TRBJ2-7; D possibly corresponds to TRBD2 (6 bases). CDR3 length: 17 amino acids. The ends were cut back, 4 bases at V and 1 base at J, with 20 bases in the middle. Germline CDR1 reads SGHTA; CDR2 reads FQGTGA. The sequenced part of the CDR3 DNA is TGTGCCAGCAGCTGGCCACTACCGGGACTTCGTTCCTACGAG. Its translation: CASSWPLPGLRSYE. In full, the CDR3 is CASSWPLPGLRSYEQYF. The full variable domain, in which reference TRBV7-3 and TRBJ2-7 provide the parts outside the CDR3, is GAGVSQTPSNKVTEKGKYVELRCDPISGHTALYWYRQSLGQGPEFLIYFQGTGAADDSGLPNDRFFAVRPEGSVSTLKIQRTERGDSAVYLCASSWPLPGLRSYEQYFGPGTRLTVT.

This clone came up many times. The missing CDR3 end, 3 residues past where the read stops, is filled in from the germline J gene. V and J are TRBV5-4 and TRBJ2-2, with 9 bases that match TRBD2. Per germline, CDR1 SGHNT and CDR2 YYREEE (reference sequence). J was trimmed by 6 bases and V by 4 bases; bases with no gene match: 10. CDR3 length equals 16 residues. The CDR3 loop reads CASSRGLATVPGELFF. The part of the CDR3 DNA that was read is TGTGCCAGCAGCAGGGGACTAGCCACGGTTCCCGGGGAG.